The rows below give T cell receptor beta chains drawn from one sample of a study of blood T cell repertoires in COVID-19. Data came from immunoSEQ multiplex PCR; TCRdb stores just in-frame clones and leaves some out. The sample contains 200,000 to 250,000 clones, roughly 84% of which appear only once. Input material: peripheral blood. Source of these receptors: a woman older than 75 with active or convalescent COVID-19. The CDR3 runs from the conserved cysteine through the conserved F or W. D genes are given only for firm matches. A row's size may be missing; if present it is once, few, many or a size class.

>TRBV19|TRBD2|TRBJ2-2|NA
TGTGCCAGTGCGGGAGATACCGGGGAGCTGTTTTTT
CASAGDTGELFF
>TRBV3-1/TRBV3-2|TRBD2|TRBJ2-7|NA
TGTGCCAGCAGCCAAGGGGGGGACCCGGGAGGCGAGCAGTACTTC
CASSQGGDPGGEQYF
>TRBV6-4|TRBD1|TRBJ2-7|few
TGTGCCAGCAGTGGTACAGGGGGTAAATACACTCAGCAGTACTTC
CASSGTGGKYTQQYF
>TRBV9|NA|TRBJ1-1|few
TGTGCCAGCAGCGTAGGGTCTAAGAACACTGAAGCTTTCTTT
CASSVGSKNTEAFF
>TRBV7-2|TRBD1|TRBJ1-5|NA
TGTGCCAGCAGCCTGACAGGGACTCAGCCCCAGCATTTT
CASSLTGTQPQHF
>TRBV12-3/TRBV12-4|NA|TRBJ2-5|NA
TGTGCCAGCAGTTTCAGAGAGACCCAGTACTTC
CASSFRETQYF
>TRBV7-2|TRBD2|TRBJ2-5|NA
TGTGCCAGCAGCTCCACCGGGAGGGGAGGAGAGACCCAGTACTTC
CASSSTGRGGETQYF
>TRBV6-1|NA|TRBJ1-1|NA
TGTGCCAGCAGTGATTTAGGAGGTATCACTGAAGCTTTCTTT
CASSDLGGITEAFF
>TRBV5-8|NA|TRBJ1-5|NA
TGTGCCAGCAGCTCTCTCTGGGGGGGCGGGAATCAGCCCCAGCATTTT
CASSSLWGGGNQPQHF
>TRBV9|TRBD2|TRBJ2-1|NA
TGTGCCAGCAGCGTAGTCTCGCTAGCGGGAGCCGGTGAGCAGTTCTTC
CASSVVSLAGAGEQFF
>TRBV19|NA|TRBJ1-1|NA
TGTGCCAGTAGTTTTCCCGGGATAGGAACTGAAGCTTTCTTT
CASSFPGIGTEAFF